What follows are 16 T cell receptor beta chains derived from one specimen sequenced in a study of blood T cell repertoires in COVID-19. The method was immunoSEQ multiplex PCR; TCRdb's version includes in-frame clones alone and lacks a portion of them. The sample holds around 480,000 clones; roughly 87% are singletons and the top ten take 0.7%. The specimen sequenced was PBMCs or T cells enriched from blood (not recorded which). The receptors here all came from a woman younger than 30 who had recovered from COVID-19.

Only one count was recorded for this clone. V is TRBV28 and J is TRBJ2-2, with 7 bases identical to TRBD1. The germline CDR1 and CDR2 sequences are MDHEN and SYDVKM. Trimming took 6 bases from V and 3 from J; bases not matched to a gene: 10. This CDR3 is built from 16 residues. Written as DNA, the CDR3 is TGTGCCAGCAGACCAGACAGGGCTATTGACACCGGGGAGCTGTTTTTT. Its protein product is CASRPDRAIDTGELFF.

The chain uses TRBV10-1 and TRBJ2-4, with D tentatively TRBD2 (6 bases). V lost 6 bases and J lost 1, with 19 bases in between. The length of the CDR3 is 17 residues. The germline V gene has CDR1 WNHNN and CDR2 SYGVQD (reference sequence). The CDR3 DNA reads TGCGCCAGCAGCAAGGCAACCTTAGGGAGGGCCAAAAACATTCAGTACTTC. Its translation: CASSKATLGRAKNIQYF.

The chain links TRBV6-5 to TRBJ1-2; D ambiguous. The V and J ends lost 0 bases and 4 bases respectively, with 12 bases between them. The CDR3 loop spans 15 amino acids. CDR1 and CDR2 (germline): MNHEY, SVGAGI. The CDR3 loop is CASSYSPDWFYGYTF. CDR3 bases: TGTGCCAGCAGTTACTCCCCGGACTGGTTCTATGGCTACACCTTC.

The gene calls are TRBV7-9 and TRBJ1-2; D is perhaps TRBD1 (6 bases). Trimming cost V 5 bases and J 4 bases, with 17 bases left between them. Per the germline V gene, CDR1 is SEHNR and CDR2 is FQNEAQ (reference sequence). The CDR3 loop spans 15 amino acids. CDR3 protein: CASSPGQPFLYGYTF. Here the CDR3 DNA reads TGTGCCAGCAGCCCTGGACAGCCGTTTCTCTATGGCTACACCTTC.

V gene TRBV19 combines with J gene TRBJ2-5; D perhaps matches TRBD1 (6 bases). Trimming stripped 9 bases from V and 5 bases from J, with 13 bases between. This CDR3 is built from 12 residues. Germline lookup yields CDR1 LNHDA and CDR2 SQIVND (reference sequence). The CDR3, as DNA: TGTGCCAGCGGGGCAGGGGAGGAGACCCAGTACTTC. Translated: CASGAGEETQYF.

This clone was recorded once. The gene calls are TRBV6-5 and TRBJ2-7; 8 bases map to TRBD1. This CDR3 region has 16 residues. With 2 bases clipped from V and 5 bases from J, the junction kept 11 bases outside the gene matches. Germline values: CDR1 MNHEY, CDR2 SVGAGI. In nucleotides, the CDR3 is TGTGCCAGCAGTTACACACGGACAGGGATTCGCCACGAGCAGTACTTC. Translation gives CASSYTRTGIRHEQYF.

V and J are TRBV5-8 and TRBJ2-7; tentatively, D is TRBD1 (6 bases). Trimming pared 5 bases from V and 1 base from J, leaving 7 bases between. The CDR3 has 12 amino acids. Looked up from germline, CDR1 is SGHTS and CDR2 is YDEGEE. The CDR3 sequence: CASRQGSYEQYF. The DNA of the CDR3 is TGTGCCAGCAGGCAGGGGTCCTACGAGCAGTACTTC.

CDR3 in DNA: TGCGCCAGCAGCTTTAGCCCATTCAACGAGCAGTACTTC. The encoded protein is CASSFSPFNEQYF. The chain carries TRBV5-1 and TRBJ2-7, with unresolved D. This CDR3 is 13 amino acids long. V gave up 2 bases and J gave up 5 bases, with 11 bases separating them. Germline V gives CDR1 SGHRS, CDR2 YFSETQ.

CDR3 amino acids: CASIGEGSRDTQYF. The CDR3 DNA sequence: TGTGCCAGCATTGGAGAAGGAAGTAGGGATACGCAGTATTTT. The rearrangement uses TRBV2 and TRBJ2-3; no definite D call. Germline CDR1 and CDR2: SNHLY and FYNNEI. This CDR3 has 14 amino acids. V lost 7 bases and J 6 bases, leaving 17 bases between the germline ends.

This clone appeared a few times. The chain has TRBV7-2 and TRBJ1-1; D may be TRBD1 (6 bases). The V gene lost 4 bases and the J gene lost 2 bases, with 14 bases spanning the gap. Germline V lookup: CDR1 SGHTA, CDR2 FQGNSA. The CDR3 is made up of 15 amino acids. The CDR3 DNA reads TGTGCCAGCAGCTCGCAAGGGACAACCAACACTGAAGCTTTCTTT. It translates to CASSSQGTTNTEAFF.

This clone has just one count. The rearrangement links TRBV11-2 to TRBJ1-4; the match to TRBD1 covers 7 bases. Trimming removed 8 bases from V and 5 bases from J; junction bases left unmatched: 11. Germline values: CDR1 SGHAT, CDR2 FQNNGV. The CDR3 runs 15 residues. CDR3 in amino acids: CASARRGTENEKLFF. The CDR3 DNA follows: TGTGCCAGCGCCCGCCGGGGGACAGAGAATGAAAAACTGTTTTTT.

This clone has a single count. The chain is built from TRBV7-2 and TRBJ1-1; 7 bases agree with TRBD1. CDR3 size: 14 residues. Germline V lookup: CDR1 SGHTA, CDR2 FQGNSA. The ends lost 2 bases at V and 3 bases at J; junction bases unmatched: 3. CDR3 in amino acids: CASSLRQGDTEAFF. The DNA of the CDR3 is TGTGCCAGCAGCTTAAGACAGGGTGACACTGAAGCTTTCTTT.

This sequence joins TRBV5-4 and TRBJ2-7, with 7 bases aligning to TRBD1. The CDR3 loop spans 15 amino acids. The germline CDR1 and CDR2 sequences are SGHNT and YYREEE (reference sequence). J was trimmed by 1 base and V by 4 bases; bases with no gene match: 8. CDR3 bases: TGTGCCAGCAGCCCGGGGACAGCCGTATCCTACGAGCAGTACTTC. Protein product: CASSPGTAVSYEQYF.

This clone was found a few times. This chain's CDR3 is CASSEPGQGSYNEQFF. The CDR3 DNA reads as TGCGCCAGCAGTGAGCCGGGACAGGGGTCCTACAATGAGCAGTTCTTC. The chain carries TRBV10-1 and TRBJ2-1, with 10 bases lining up with TRBD1. V shed 2 bases and J 1 base; nucleotides not matched to a gene: 2. CDR3 length equals 16 residues. The V gene's germline CDR1 is WNHNN and CDR2 SYGVQD (reference sequence).

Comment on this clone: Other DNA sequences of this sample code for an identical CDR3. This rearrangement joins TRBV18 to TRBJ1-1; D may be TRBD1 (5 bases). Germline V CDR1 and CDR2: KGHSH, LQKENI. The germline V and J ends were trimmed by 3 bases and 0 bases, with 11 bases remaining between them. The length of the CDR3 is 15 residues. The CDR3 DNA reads TGTGCCAGCTCACCCCGGACGGACATGAACACTGAAGCTTTCTTT. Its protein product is CASSPRTDMNTEAFF.

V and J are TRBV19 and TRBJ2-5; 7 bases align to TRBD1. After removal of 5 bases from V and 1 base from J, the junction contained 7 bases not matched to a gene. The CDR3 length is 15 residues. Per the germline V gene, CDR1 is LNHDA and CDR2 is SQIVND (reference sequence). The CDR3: CASSLNGQAQETQYF. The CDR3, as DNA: TGTGCCAGTAGTCTAAATGGACAGGCCCAAGAGACCCAGTACTTC.